Listed below are T cell receptor beta chains from one sample, sequenced in a study of blood T cells in healthy people across ages. From the 5' RACE reads, TCRdb called clonotypes with MiXCR, one entry per CDR3 protein. The table has around 710,000 distinct CDR3 sequences, roughly 44% seen once. Sequences were obtained from blood. The origin of the receptors is an older woman in good health. Both conserved end residues are part of each CDR3. Each record gives: D gene, J gene, clone size, V gene, CDR3 protein, CDR3 DNA. D genes are given only for firm matches. Clone size is shown for a subset of rows, as once, few, many or a class of expanded clone.

D gene: TRBD1; J gene: TRBJ1-2; clone size: .; V gene: TRBV12-3/TRBV12-4; CDR3 protein: CASSPPGGGYYGYTF; CDR3 DNA: TGTGCCAGCAGCCCCCCAGGGGGGGGGTACTATGGCTACACCTTC
D gene: .; J gene: TRBJ2-6; clone size: .; V gene: TRBV27; CDR3 protein: CASSLRGSGSGANVLTF; CDR3 DNA: TGTGCCAGCAGTTTACGGGGGTCGGGCTCTGGGGCCAACGTCCTGACTTTC
D gene: TRBD2; J gene: TRBJ2-7; clone size: .; V gene: TRBV7-2; CDR3 protein: CASSPRAGVTYEQYF; CDR3 DNA: TGTGCCAGCAGCCCCAGGGCGGGGGTAACCTACGAGCAGTACTTC
D gene: .; J gene: TRBJ1-2; clone size: .; V gene: TRBV20-1; CDR3 protein: CSARDDQGGGYTF; CDR3 DNA: TGCAGTGCTAGAGATGACCAGGGCGGTGGCTACACCTTC
D gene: .; J gene: TRBJ2-7; clone size: many; V gene: TRBV7-2; CDR3 protein: CASSRDYEQYF; CDR3 DNA: TGTGCCAGCAGTAGAGACTACGAGCAGTACTTC
D gene: TRBD2; J gene: TRBJ2-1; clone size: .; V gene: TRBV20-1; CDR3 protein: CSDMAGGSEQFF; CDR3 DNA: TGCAGCGATATGGCGGGAGGGAGTGAGCAGTTCTTC
D gene: .; J gene: TRBJ2-6; clone size: few; V gene: TRBV11-2; CDR3 protein: CASSFFLSGTSGANVLTF; CDR3 DNA: TGTGCCAGCAGCTTTTTCTTGTCAGGGACCTCTGGGGCCAACGTCCTGACTTTC
D gene: .; J gene: TRBJ2-1; clone size: .; V gene: TRBV20-1; CDR3 protein: CSARDHRGTYNEQFF; CDR3 DNA: TGCAGTGCTAGAGATCACCGAGGGACCTACAATGAGCAGTTCTTC
D gene: TRBD1; J gene: TRBJ1-1; clone size: .; V gene: TRBV7-2; CDR3 protein: CASSSDKGAGNTEAFF; CDR3 DNA: TGTGCCAGCAGCTCCGACAAGGGGGCAGGAAACACTGAAGCTTTCTTT
D gene: TRBD2; J gene: TRBJ2-3; clone size: few; V gene: TRBV11-2; CDR3 protein: CASSFSSGNPDTQYF; CDR3 DNA: TGTGCCAGCAGCTTTTCTAGCGGGAACCCAGATACGCAGTATTTT
D gene: .; J gene: TRBJ2-7; clone size: many; V gene: TRBV4-2; CDR3 protein: CASSQDYDGLLTYEQYF; CDR3 DNA: TGTGCCAGCAGCCAAGATTACGACGGACTCCTTACCTACGAGCAGTACTTC